These 24 T cell receptor beta chains share one sample of origin, sequenced in a study of shared clonotypes between healthy human individuals. Sequenced by immunoSEQ multiplex PCR; TCRdb stores in-frame clones only, minus some. The data hold 2 million or so clones, with approximately 94% observed a single time. Only CD45RO-negative cells positively selected for CCR7 counted as naive CD8 cells, so terminally differentiated effector memory CD45RA+ cells were excluded. The sample was naive CD8+ T cells sorted from blood. These receptors all stem from a man between 18 and 29 years old in good health.

The chain carries TRBV25-1 and TRBJ1-4; a possible D gene is TRBD1 (5 bases). The V and J ends lost 8 bases and 6 bases respectively, with 13 bases between them. CDR1 and CDR2 (germline): MGHDK, SYGVNS. The CDR3 totals 13 residues. The CDR3 is CASEKPGDEKLFF. The DNA for the CDR3 is TGTGCCAGCGAGAAGCCGGGGGATGAAAAACTGTTTTTT.

The chain couples TRBV19 to TRBJ2-1, with 8 bases lining up with TRBD2. The CDR3 loop spans 14 amino acids. Looked up from germline, CDR1 is LNHDA and CDR2 is SQIVND (reference sequence). V shed 4 bases, J shed 4 bases, and the junction held 3 bases outside the gene matches. For the CDR3, the DNA is TGTGCCAGTAGTAAACTAGCGGTATACAATGAGCAGTTCTTC. Residues: CASSKLAVYNEQFF.

The chain is built from TRBV7-9 and TRBJ2-5; possible D gene TRBD2, 6 bases. V was clipped by 4 bases and J by 0 bases, with 18 bases between them. CDR1 and CDR2 (germline): SEHNR, FQNEAQ (reference sequence). This CDR3 has 17 amino acids. CDR3 DNA sequence: TGTGCCAGCAGCTCCCCATTGGGGGGTTGGTACCAAGAGACCCAGTACTTC. This gives the protein CASSSPLGGWYQETQYF.

The chain recombines TRBV28 with TRBJ2-7, with D perhaps matching TRBD1 (6 bases). The V end lost 8 bases, the J end lost 4 bases, and 21 bases lay between the germline ends. The CDR3 runs to 15 residues. Looked up from germline, CDR1 is MDHEN and CDR2 is SYDVKM. CDR3 amino acids: CASDPDGTPLYEQYF. The CDR3 DNA reads TGTGCCAGCGATCCCGACGGGACACCCTTGTACGAGCAGTACTTC. Using reference TRBV28 and TRBJ2-7 for the parts outside the CDR3, the full variable domain is DVKVTQSSRYLVKRTGEKVFLECVQDMDHENMFWYRQDPGLGLRLIYFSYDVKMKEKGDIPEGYSVSREKKERFSLILESASTNQTSMYLCASDPDGTPLYEQYFGPGTRLTVT.

This chain uses TRBV2 with TRBJ1-1; D is ambiguous. The germline V gene has CDR1 SNHLY and CDR2 FYNNEI. V was pared by 7 bases and J by 0 bases, with 24 bases between. This CDR3 has 18 amino acids. The DNA for the CDR3 is TGTGCCAGCAAGGAATCCGGGCCCCCCCAAGGGTTGAACACTGAAGCTTTCTTT. This sequence encodes CASKESGPPQGLNTEAFF.

The chain recombines TRBV6-5 with TRBJ1-1; TRBD1 might be the D (6 bases). The ends were cut back, 4 bases at V and 5 bases at J, with 11 bases in the middle. The V gene's germline CDR1 is MNHEY and CDR2 SVGAGI. This CDR3 comprises 13 residues. The CDR3 DNA reads TGTGCCAGCAGTTCAGGGGTCTGGACTGAAGCTTTCTTT. Protein sequence: CASSSGVWTEAFF.

This clone was picked up one time. The chain uses TRBV11-2 and TRBJ2-3; either TRBD1 or TRBD2 may fit D (5 bases each). In germline, CDR1 is SGHAT, CDR2 FQNNGV. CDR3 size: 12 residues. With 4 bases removed from V and 8 bases from J, the gap between germline ends came to 10 bases. This chain's CDR3 is CASSSPGGTQYF. The CDR3 DNA sequence: TGTGCCAGCAGCTCACCTGGGGGTACGCAGTATTTT.

A single count supports this clone. This chain connects TRBV18 to TRBJ1-1, with 8 bases matching TRBD1. The CDR3 consists of 14 residues. Germline V gene lookup returns CDR1 KGHSH and CDR2 LQKENI. Trimming took 3 bases from V and 4 from J; bases not matched to a gene: 4. This chain's CDR3 is CASSPEQGGTEAFF. Here the CDR3 DNA reads TGTGCCAGCTCACCGGAACAGGGGGGCACTGAAGCTTTCTTT.

The chain combines TRBV5-4 with TRBJ2-7, with D possibly TRBD1 on 6 matching bases. The CDR3 totals 13 residues. Germline V gene data show CDR1 as SGHNT and CDR2 as YYREEE (reference sequence). V shed 7 bases and J shed 4 bases, with 15 bases lying between them. CDR3 loop: CASGDSRGYEQYF. The CDR3 DNA is TGTGCCAGCGGCGATTCCAGGGGTTACGAGCAGTACTTC.

V usage is TRBV28 and J usage is TRBJ1-2; the D gene is possibly TRBD1 (5 bases). CDR1 and CDR2 from the germline V gene are MDHEN and SYDVKM. Trimming removed 6 bases at V and 0 bases at J, with 17 bases between. The CDR3 has 16 residues. The chain's CDR3 is CASRLSRDGPNYGYTF. CDR3 DNA sequence: TGTGCCAGCAGGCTGAGTCGGGACGGACCTAACTATGGCTACACCTTC.

This clone has only one observation. The chain employs TRBV11-3 and TRBJ2-7; D remains ambiguous. The CDR3 spans 15 residues. V was trimmed by 1 base and J by 0 bases, leaving 10 bases between them. Germline V gene sequence: CDR1 SGHNT, CDR2 YENEEA. The CDR3, as DNA: TGTGCCAGCAGCTTAGGTCCGCTCAGCTCCTACGAGCAGTACTTC. As protein: CASSLGPLSSYEQYF.

CDR3 sequence (DNA): TGTGCCAGCAGCTTCGGGTTCTCCTACGAGCAGTACTTC. This sequence encodes CASSFGFSYEQYF. The chain recombines TRBV7-2 with TRBJ2-7; no reliable D call. The V and J ends lost 3 bases and 0 bases respectively, with 6 bases between them. This CDR3 contains 13 residues. Germline CDR1 SGHTA, CDR2 FQGNSA.

DNA of the CDR3: TGTGCCAGCAGTTACTCGGCCATGGGACAGGACTATGGCTACACCTTC. This translates into CASSYSAMGQDYGYTF. The rearrangement uses TRBV6-6 and TRBJ1-2; 8 nucleotides align to TRBD1. Losses at the gene ends were 0 bases for V and 3 bases for J; bases not matched to a gene: 6. The germline gives CDR1 MNHNY, CDR2 SVGAGI (reference sequence). CDR3 size: 16 residues.

This chain uses TRBV7-9 with TRBJ2-2; D remains ambiguous. The CDR3 covers 14 residues. Germline CDR1 reads SEHNR; CDR2 reads FQNEAQ (reference sequence). The ends were cut back, 6 bases at V and 0 bases at J, with 8 bases in the middle. The CDR3 spells CASRKNANTGELFF. The CDR3 coding sequence is TGTGCCAGCAGGAAGAATGCGAACACCGGGGAGCTGTTTTTT.

The gene calls are TRBV5-4 and TRBJ2-7; the match to TRBD1 covers 8 bases. The CDR3 length is 13 residues. Looked up from germline, CDR1 is SGHNT and CDR2 is YYREEE (reference sequence). The V gene end was trimmed by 4 bases and the J gene end by 2 bases; junction bases not matched to a gene: 2. This chain's CDR3 is CASSEQGAYEQYF. The CDR3 DNA reads as TGTGCCAGCAGCGAACAGGGGGCCTACGAGCAGTACTTC.

A single count supports this clone. Other DNA sequences in this sample translate to the same CDR3. The chain links TRBV27 to TRBJ2-7; the D is unclear. From germline, CDR1 is MNHEY and CDR2 SMNVEV (reference sequence). The CDR3 contains 14 residues. Trimming removed 0 bases from V and 4 bases from J, with 10 bases in between. This CDR3 reads CASSLSGGLYEQYF. The CDR3 DNA reads as TGTGCCAGCAGTTTATCAGGCGGATTATACGAGCAGTACTTC.

CDR3 nucleotide sequence: TGTGCCAGCAGTAGATTCTCCGGAGAGACCCAGTACTTC. Translating it yields CASSRFSGETQYF. The rearrangement uses TRBV6-6 and TRBJ2-5; D is undetermined. The length of the CDR3 is 13 residues. The germline gives CDR1 MNHNY, CDR2 SVGAGI (reference sequence). V dropped 5 bases and J dropped 4 bases, with 11 bases sitting between them.

The rearrangement uses TRBV6-1 and TRBJ1-1, with TRBD1 as a possible D gene (5 bases). Trimming stripped 7 bases from V and 0 bases from J, with 12 bases between. Germline assignment: CDR1 MNHNS and CDR2 SASEGT. CDR3 length: 14 amino acids. Here the CDR3 DNA reads TGTGCCAGCAACCCAGGGACGGTGAACACTGAAGCTTTCTTT. This gives the protein CASNPGTVNTEAFF.

The chain recombines TRBV19 with TRBJ2-3; TRBD1 matches at 7 bases. The CDR3 contains 15 residues. The V gene's germline CDR1 is LNHDA and CDR2 SQIVND (reference sequence). The V segment lost 5 bases and the J segment 6 bases; nucleotides outside the gene matches: 11. This chain's CDR3 is CASSQQITGADTQYF. In DNA form, the CDR3 reads TGTGCCAGTAGTCAACAGATTACAGGGGCTGATACGCAGTATTTT.

The chain combines TRBV2 with TRBJ2-7, with 7 bases matching TRBD1. Germline V gene sequence: CDR1 SNHLY, CDR2 FYNNEI. CDR3 length equals 15 residues. With 3 bases clipped from V and 0 bases from J, the junction kept 5 bases outside the gene matches. CDR3 in DNA: TGTGCCAGCAGTGACCGGGACAGCCCCTCCTACGAGCAGTACTTC. Encoded protein: CASSDRDSPSYEQYF.

V gene TRBV28 combines with J gene TRBJ2-1, with D uncertain. V was trimmed by 6 bases and J by 0 bases, leaving 6 bases between them. The CDR3 covers 13 residues. Germline CDR1 is MDHEN and CDR2 is SYDVKM. The CDR3 is CASRPSSYNEQFF. CDR3 in DNA: TGTGCCAGCAGACCAAGCTCCTACAATGAGCAGTTCTTC.

The genes are TRBV6-5 and TRBJ1-2; no firm D call. The CDR3 covers 14 residues. Deletions cut 0 bases from V and 6 bases from J, with 11 bases between. Germline V lookup: CDR1 MNHEY, CDR2 SVGAGI. The CDR3 is CASSYSGAVNGYTF. In DNA, the CDR3 is TGTGCCAGCAGTTACTCGGGTGCCGTTAATGGCTACACCTTC.

The chain joins TRBV2 to TRBJ1-1; no clear D gene. The CDR3 spans 15 residues. The germline V and J ends were trimmed by 6 bases and 2 bases, with 16 bases remaining between them. Germline CDR1 SNHLY, CDR2 FYNNEI. CDR3 in amino acids: CASSATLAPNTEAFF. The CDR3 DNA follows: TGTGCCAGCAGCGCCACGTTGGCGCCCAACACTGAAGCTTTCTTT.

The CDR3, as DNA: TGTGCCAGCAGTTCCGACTCGGGCATCCTGAACTATGGCTACACCTTC. Translation: CASSSDSGILNYGYTF. This rearrangement joins TRBV7-9 to TRBJ1-2, with D unresolved. Deletions cut 6 bases from V and 2 bases from J, with 19 bases between. The CDR3 sequence is 16 residues long. Germline V gene lookup returns CDR1 SEHNR and CDR2 FQNEAQ (reference sequence).